This is a list of T cell receptor beta chains from one sample in a study of blood T cell repertoires in COVID-19. Sequencing was performed with immunoSEQ multiplex PCR; in TCRdb, only in-frame clones are kept and a portion is missing. Here the sample spans some 150,000 clones, 80% to 85% being singletons. Sequences were obtained from peripheral blood. These TCRs come from a woman between 55 and 75 years old with acute or convalescent COVID-19. CDR3s include the opening cysteine and the closing phenylalanine or tryptophan. The D gene is left open where the match is weak. The size entry is marked missing in some rows and otherwise reads once, few, many or a size class.

cdr3_aa,cdr3_nt,v_call,clone_size,d_call,j_call
CASSSTGTGRETEAFF,TGTGCCAGCAGTTCAACGGGGACAGGGAGGGAAACTGAAGCTTTCTTT,TRBV28,few,TRBD1,TRBJ1-1
CASKDRGFWNSPLHF,TGTGCCAGCAAGGACAGGGGTTTCTGGAATTCACCCCTCCACTTT,TRBV2,few,TRBD1,TRBJ1-6
CASSEGSPFSEKLFF,TGTGCCAGCAGTGAAGGTAGCCCCTTCAGTGAAAAACTGTTTTTT,TRBV6-1,-,-,TRBJ1-4
CASKVSGIYNEQFF,TGTGCCAGCAAGGTTAGCGGGATTTACAATGAGCAGTTCTTC,TRBV27,-,TRBD2,TRBJ2-1
CASSITGGGEKLFF,TGTGCCAGCAGTATTACAGGGGGCGGTGAAAAACTGTTTTTT,TRBV6-5,once,TRBD1,TRBJ1-4
CASSEILGETQYF,TGCGCCAGCAGTGAGATTCTCGGGGAGACCCAGTACTTC,TRBV10-1,few,-,TRBJ2-5
CASSLWTGFLNEQFF,TGTGCCAGCAGCCTATGGACAGGGTTCCTCAATGAGCAGTTCTTC,TRBV7-3,-,TRBD1,TRBJ2-1
CASSFFEYRGNEQYF,TGTGCCAGCAGTTTTTTCGAATACAGGGGCAACGAGCAGTACTTC,TRBV6-2/TRBV6-3,-,TRBD1,TRBJ2-7
CASEAGTGFSGELFF,TGTGCCAGCGAGGCCGGGACAGGGTTTTCCGGGGAGCTGTTTTTT,TRBV7-9,once,TRBD1,TRBJ2-2
CASSPDGERTDTQYF,TGTGCCAGCAGCCCTGACGGGGAGAGGACAGATACGCAGTATTTT,TRBV4-2,-,-,TRBJ2-3
CAIRRGGGAGSEQFF,TGTGCCATCAGGCGAGGAGGGGGGGCTGGTTCTGAGCAGTTCTTC,TRBV10-3,-,-,TRBJ2-1
CASSPLGSGRAGTDTQYF,TGTGCCAGCTCACCACTCGGAAGCGGGAGGGCCGGGACAGATACGCAGTATTTT,TRBV18,-,TRBD2,TRBJ2-3
CASSSPEGVGSNQPQHF,TGTGCCAGCAGCTCCCCAGAGGGGGTTGGGAGCAATCAGCCCCAGCATTTT,TRBV7-9,-,-,TRBJ1-5
CASSQVDSTYGYTF,TGTGCCAGCAGCCAGGTCGACAGTACCTATGGCTACACCTTC,TRBV3-1/TRBV3-2,-,-,TRBJ1-2
CASTPTVGYGYTF,TGTGCCAGCACTCCCACGGTCGGCTATGGCTACACCTTC,TRBV28,-,-,TRBJ1-2
CASSPTGWGHTEAFF,TGTGCCAGCAGCCCCACCGGGTGGGGGCACACTGAAGCTTTCTTT,TRBV13,-,-,TRBJ1-1
CATEGSGLAVTYNEQFF,TGTGCCACCGAAGGATCGGGACTAGCTGTTACCTACAATGAGCAGTTCTTC,TRBV19,-,TRBD2,TRBJ2-1
CASSLAGGATYEQYF,TGTGCCAGCAGTTTAGCAGGGGGCGCGACCTACGAGCAGTACTTC,TRBV27,-,TRBD1,TRBJ2-7
CAISLGTGGGTQYF,TGTGCCATCAGCCTTGGGACAGGGGGAGGGACCCAGTACTTC,TRBV10-3,-,TRBD1,TRBJ2-5
CASSLASSGRRNEQFF,TGCGCCAGCAGCTTGGCCAGTAGCGGGAGGCGAAACGAGCAGTTCTTC,TRBV5-1,-,TRBD2,TRBJ2-1
CATQMDRNAEAFF,TGTGCCACTCAAATGGACAGGAACGCTGAAGCTTTCTTT,TRBV6-5,-,TRBD1,TRBJ1-1
CASSELSATTDTQYF,TGTGCCAGCAGCGAACTTAGCGCAACCACAGATACGCAGTATTTT,TRBV9,-,-,TRBJ2-3
CASSEVWTGRGQPQHF,TGTGCCAGCAGTGAAGTTTGGACAGGGAGAGGGCAGCCCCAGCATTTT,TRBV6-1,-,TRBD1,TRBJ1-5
CASSLEGLAGGTQYF,TGCGCCAGCAGCTTGGAGGGACTAGCGGGAGGTACGCAGTATTTT,TRBV5-1,-,TRBD2,TRBJ2-3
CASQTGLAGIGEQYF,TGTGCCAGCCAAACGGGACTAGCGGGAATAGGCGAGCAGTACTTC,TRBV28,-,TRBD2,TRBJ2-7
CASRPGQGLPNSPLHF,TGTGCCAGCAGGCCTGGACAGGGGCTTCCCAATTCACCCCTCCACTTT,TRBV9,-,TRBD1,TRBJ1-6
CASSYAAGFEKLFF,TGTGCCAGCAGTTACGCGGCAGGGTTTGAAAAACTGTTTTTT,TRBV6-2/TRBV6-3,-,-,TRBJ1-4
CASSIVTGNSPLHF,TGTGCCAGTAGTATAGTTACAGGGAATTCACCCCTCCACTTT,TRBV19,-,-,TRBJ1-6
CASSQDSRFEQYF,TGTGCCAGCAGCCAAGATTCGAGGTTTGAGCAGTACTTC,TRBV4-2,-,-,TRBJ2-7
CASSLRQGASAGNTIYF,TGTGCCAGCAGCCTGAGACAGGGGGCTTCGGCTGGAAACACCATATATTTT,TRBV7-3,-,TRBD1,TRBJ1-3
CASGRNTEAFF,TGTGCCAGTGGGAGAAACACTGAAGCTTTCTTT,TRBV19,-,-,TRBJ1-1
CASSLTSDNQETQYF,TGTGCCAGCAGCTTGACATCGGACAATCAAGAGACCCAGTACTTC,TRBV5-8,-,-,TRBJ2-5
CASTSGGSGRGEQYF,TGTGCCAGCACCTCAGGTGGTAGCGGGAGGGGCGAGCAGTACTTC,TRBV28,-,TRBD2,TRBJ2-7
CASQFTGGVSYNEQFF,TGTGCCAGCCAATTCACAGGGGGGGTATCCTACAATGAGCAGTTCTTC,TRBV11-3,-,-,TRBJ2-1
CASSFDRKFYEQYF,TGTGCCAGCAGCTTCGACAGGAAGTTCTACGAGCAGTACTTC,TRBV7-2,-,-,TRBJ2-7
CASSLEGIEQFF,TGCGCCAGCAGCTTGGAGGGGATCGAGCAGTTCTTC,TRBV5-1,few,-,TRBJ2-1
CASSETSGTVDEQFF,TGTGCCAGCAGTGAGACTAGTGGCACCGTGGATGAGCAGTTCTTC,TRBV2,-,-,TRBJ2-1
CASSESGARSETQYF,TGTGCCAGCAGTGAGTCAGGGGCCAGGTCAGAGACCCAGTACTTC,TRBV6-1,-,-,TRBJ2-5
CASSLQRSGNTIYF,TGTGCCAGCAGCTTACAACGCTCTGGAAACACCATATATTTT,TRBV2,-,-,TRBJ1-3
CASSQGVLGNQPQHF,TGTGCCAGCAGTCAGGGGGTCTTGGGCAATCAGCCCCAGCATTTT,TRBV6-5,-,TRBD1,TRBJ1-5
CASGRGDVYEQYF,TGTGCCAGCGGGCGGGGAGATGTCTACGAGCAGTACTTC,TRBV19,-,-,TRBJ2-7
CASSTHLYNEQFF,TGTGCCAGCAGTACGCATCTATACAATGAGCAGTTCTTC,TRBV6-4,once,-,TRBJ2-1
CASSLGLAGDHEQYF,TGCGCCAGCAGCTTGGGCCTAGCGGGAGACCACGAGCAGTACTTC,TRBV5-1,few,TRBD2,TRBJ2-7
CASSFELLTPAGANNEQFF,TGTGCCAGCAGTTTCGAGCTCCTCACGCCCGCGGGAGCAAACAATGAGCAGTTCTTC,TRBV27,-,TRBD2,TRBJ2-1
CAWSAGEDEQYF,TGTGCCTGGTCCGCGGGAGAGGACGAGCAGTACTTC,TRBV30,-,TRBD2,TRBJ2-7
CAWRRGFSADGPPDPDTQYF,TGTGCCTGGAGAAGGGGATTCTCGGCAGACGGGCCCCCGGACCCGGATACGCAGTATTTT,TRBV30,-,-,TRBJ2-3